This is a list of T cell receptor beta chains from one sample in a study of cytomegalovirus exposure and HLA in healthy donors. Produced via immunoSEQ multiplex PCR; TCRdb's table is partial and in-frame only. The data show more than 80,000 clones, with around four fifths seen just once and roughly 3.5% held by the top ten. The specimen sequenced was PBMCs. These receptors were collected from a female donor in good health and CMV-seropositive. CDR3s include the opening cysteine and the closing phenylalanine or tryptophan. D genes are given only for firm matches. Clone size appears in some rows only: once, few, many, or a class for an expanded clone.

DNA: TGTGCCAGCAGCCTGCCGGGACAGACCGGGGAGCTGTTTTTT
CDR3: CASSLPGQTGELFF
V: TRBV5-4
D: TRBD1
size: -
J: TRBJ2-2

DNA: TGTGCCAGCATCGGACAGGCCGCGGCACTGATAGCTTTCTTT
CDR3: CASIGQAAALIAFF
V: TRBV2
D: TRBD1
size: -
J: TRBJ1-1

DNA: TGTGCCAGCAGCAGAGTGAACACTGAAGCTTTCTTT
CDR3: CASSRVNTEAFF
V: TRBV7-9
D: -
size: -
J: TRBJ1-1

DNA: TGTGCCAGCAGCCGGACTTCCCAGATCAATCAGCCCCAGCATTTT
CDR3: CASSRTSQINQPQHF
V: TRBV27
D: -
size: -
J: TRBJ1-5

DNA: TGTGCCAGCAGTTTAACAGGGACCTACGAGCAGTACTTC
CDR3: CASSLTGTYEQYF
V: TRBV28
D: -
size: -
J: TRBJ2-7

DNA: TGTGCCAGCGGTGTGGGACTAGCCTCCTACGAGCAGTACTTC
CDR3: CASGVGLASYEQYF
V: TRBV6-5
D: TRBD2
size: -
J: TRBJ2-7

DNA: TGTGCCAGCAGTGAAATGGGCCACGGTCAGCCCCAGCATTTT
CDR3: CASSEMGHGQPQHF
V: TRBV25-1
D: -
size: once
J: TRBJ1-5

DNA: TGTGCCAGTGACAGGGGAGACTATGGCTACACCTTC
CDR3: CASDRGDYGYTF
V: TRBV6-1
D: TRBD1
size: once
J: TRBJ1-2

DNA: TGTGCCAGCAGTTACAGGGGGGGGAGCGGAAACACCATATATTTT
CDR3: CASSYRGGSGNTIYF
V: TRBV28
D: TRBD1
size: -
J: TRBJ1-3

DNA: TGCGCCAGCAGCCTACAGGTCAGGAGCACCGGGGAGCTGTTTTTT
CDR3: CASSLQVRSTGELFF
V: TRBV5-1
D: -
size: -
J: TRBJ2-2

DNA: TGTGCCAGCAGTGACTACAGCGGGAGAGTGTTCTTC
CDR3: CASSDYSGRVFF
V: TRBV6-4
D: TRBD2
size: -
J: TRBJ2-1

DNA: TGTGCCAGCAGCTTAGCGGACAGGGATGGCTACACCTTC
CDR3: CASSLADRDGYTF
V: TRBV7-9
D: TRBD1
size: -
J: TRBJ1-2

DNA: TGTGCAACGGGCAGGAGTAGCGGGAGAGCTGGGGGTTACGAGCAGTACTTC
CDR3: CATGRSSGRAGGYEQYF
V: TRBV2
D: TRBD2
size: -
J: TRBJ2-7

DNA: TGTGCCAGCAGGGGTAAGGGGGCGGTCTCTGGGGCCAACGTCCTGACTTTC
CDR3: CASRGKGAVSGANVLTF
V: TRBV2
D: TRBD1
size: -
J: TRBJ2-6

DNA: TGTGCCAGTAGTCGACTCGGGGGGCGAAACCCCGATTATGGCTACACCTTC
CDR3: CASSRLGGRNPDYGYTF
V: TRBV19
D: -
size: -
J: TRBJ1-2

DNA: TGTGCCAGCAGTTTCGAGGGAACTTACCAAGAGACCCAGTACTTC
CDR3: CASSFEGTYQETQYF
V: TRBV28
D: -
size: -
J: TRBJ2-5

DNA: TGTGCCAGCCGGGACTCCCGAGCAGATACGCAGTATTTT
CDR3: CASRDSRADTQYF
V: TRBV2
D: -
size: -
J: TRBJ2-3

DNA: TGTGCCAGCAGCCCAGGGGGCTCAAGCAATCAACCCCAGCATTTT
CDR3: CASSPGGSSNQPQHF
V: TRBV7-8
D: TRBD1
size: -
J: TRBJ1-5